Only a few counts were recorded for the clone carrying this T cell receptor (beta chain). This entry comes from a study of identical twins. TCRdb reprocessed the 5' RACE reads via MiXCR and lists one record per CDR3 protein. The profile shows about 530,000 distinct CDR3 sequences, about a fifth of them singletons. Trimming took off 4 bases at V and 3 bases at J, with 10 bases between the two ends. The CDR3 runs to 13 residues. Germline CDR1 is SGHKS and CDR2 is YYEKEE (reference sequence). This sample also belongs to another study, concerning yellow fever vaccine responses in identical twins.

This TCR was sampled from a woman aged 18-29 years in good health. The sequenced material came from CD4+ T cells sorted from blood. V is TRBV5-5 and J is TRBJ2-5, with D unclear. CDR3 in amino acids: CASSQVNEETQYF. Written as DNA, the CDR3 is TGTGCCAGCAGCCAAGTAAACGAAGAGACCCAGTACTTC.